The 14 T cell receptor beta chains in this list originate from one sample, sequenced in a study of CD8+ T cells in alopecia areata. Isolated RNA was reverse transcribed into cDNA used as the sequencing template. The protocol was immunoSEQ multiplex PCR, while the TCRdb copy is restricted to in-frame clones and leaves out a portion. The sample carries some 130,000 clones, approximately 49% recorded once. Sequencing was performed on CD8+ T cells sorted from blood, taken at week 0. These receptors came from a human donor with alopecia areata.

The chain recombines TRBV5-1 with TRBJ2-5, with a possible D match to TRBD2 (5 bases). Per the germline V gene, CDR1 is SGHRS and CDR2 is YFSETQ. The CDR3 covers 13 residues. Trimming removed 3 bases at V and 2 bases at J, with 8 bases between. Here the CDR3 reads CASSYGNQETQYF. The CDR3 DNA sequence: TGCGCCAGCAGCTACGGGAATCAAGAGACCCAGTACTTC.

CDR3 region: CASSPQDRGYHEQFF. The DNA for the CDR3 is TGTGCCAGCAGCCCTCAGGACAGGGGGTACCATGAGCAGTTCTTC. The V call is TRBV14, the J call TRBJ2-1, with TRBD1 matching over 10 bases. Germline V gene data show CDR1 as SGHDN and CDR2 as FVKESK. The CDR3 has 15 residues. Losses at the gene ends were 4 bases for V and 8 bases for J; bases not matched to a gene: 8.

This clone was picked up a small number of times. V usage is TRBV29-1 and J usage is TRBJ2-1, with D perhaps TRBD1 or TRBD2 (5 bases each). This CDR3 spans 14 amino acids. Germline values: CDR1 SQVTM, CDR2 ANQGSEA. V was cut by 3 bases and J by 0 bases, with 9 bases left in between. The chain's CDR3 is CSVEGESSYNEQFF. Written as DNA, the CDR3 is TGCAGCGTTGAGGGGGAGAGCTCCTACAATGAGCAGTTCTTC.

This clone showed up just a few times. The V gene is TRBV10-3, the J gene TRBJ2-5; D is perhaps TRBD1 (6 bases). The V end lost 4 bases, the J end lost 2 bases, and 8 bases lay between the germline ends. CDR1 and CDR2 (germline): ENHRY, SYGVKD. The CDR3 sequence is 13 residues long. The CDR3 coding sequence is TGTGCCATCAGTGTTACAGGGCAAGAGACCCAGTACTTC. Amino acid sequence: CAISVTGQETQYF.

The count of this clone is one. Additional DNA sequences in this sample encode the identical CDR3. The chain combines TRBV29-1 with TRBJ2-1; D unclear. The CDR3 extends over 12 amino acids. V lost 3 bases, J lost 0 bases, and 3 bases lay in between. CDR1 is SQVTM, CDR2 ANQGSEA, per germline. CDR3 nucleotides: TGCAGCGTTGAGGACTCCTACAATGAGCAGTTCTTC. Its translation is CSVEDSYNEQFF.

V and J are TRBV18 and TRBJ1-1; D uncertain. Germline CDR1 reads KGHSH; CDR2 reads LQKENI. This CDR3 has 15 amino acids. Trimming cost V 0 bases and J 5 bases, with 13 bases left between them. CDR3 loop: CASSPPTTPGTEAFF. The CDR3 nucleotides are TGTGCCAGCTCACCACCGACGACCCCGGGGACTGAAGCTTTCTTT. Combining the CDR3 with reference TRBV18 and TRBJ1-1 gives the whole variable domain NAGVMQNPRHLVRRRGQEARLRCSPMKGHSHVYWYRQLPEEGLKFMVYLQKENIIDESGMPKERFSAEFPKEGPSILRIQQVVRGDSAAYFCASSPPTTPGTEAFFGQGTRLTVV.

This clone has just a few counts. This chain uses TRBV14 with TRBJ2-7; TRBD1 aligns across 7 bases. Per the germline V gene, CDR1 is SGHDN and CDR2 is FVKESK. CDR3 size: 14 residues. The ends lost 3 bases at V and 3 bases at J; junction bases unmatched: 5. The CDR3 sequence: CASSQSDRVYEQYF. CDR3 nucleotide sequence: TGTGCCAGCAGCCAGTCCGACAGGGTCTACGAGCAGTACTTC.

The chain couples TRBV27 to TRBJ1-5; D is unresolved. The CDR3 totals 14 residues. V lost 5 bases, J lost 1 base, and 9 bases lay in between. Germline CDR1 is MNHEY and CDR2 is SMNVEV (reference sequence). CDR3 coding DNA: TGTGCCAGCAGTGAAGGGTTAAGCAATCAGCCCCAGCATTTT. It codes for CASSEGLSNQPQHF.

This clone was detected only a few times. The rearrangement links TRBV7-9 to TRBJ1-5, with D unclear. Germline assignment: CDR1 SEHNR and CDR2 FQNEAQ (reference sequence). Trimming took 3 bases from V and 3 from J, leaving 6 bases between them. The CDR3 spans 13 residues. The CDR3 sequence: CASSLGTNQPQHF. In DNA form, the CDR3 reads TGTGCCAGCAGCTTGGGAACCAATCAGCCCCAGCATTTT.

This chain joins TRBV6-5 and TRBJ2-5, with D perhaps matching TRBD2 (5 bases). Germline CDR1 MNHEY, CDR2 SVGAGI. With 2 bases removed from V and 4 bases from J, the gap between germline ends came to 8 bases. The CDR3 spans 13 residues. In nucleotides, the CDR3 is TGTGCCAGCAGTTACAGAGGGAGAGAGACCCAGTACTTC. Protein: CASSYRGRETQYF.

The chain joins TRBV5-6 to TRBJ1-1; D remains ambiguous. Between the trimmed V and J ends, which lost 3 bases and 7 bases, there was a span of 10 bases. The germline V gene has CDR1 SGHDT and CDR2 YYEEEE. This CDR3 is built from 12 residues. CDR3 nucleotides: TGTGCCAGCAGCTCGGGCGGGTTTGAAGCTTTCTTT. Protein sequence: CASSSGGFEAFF.

A note on this clone: The same CDR3 can be traced to other DNA sequences in this sample. This chain links TRBV30 with TRBJ2-7; TRBD1 aligns across 8 bases. This CDR3 spans 12 amino acids. Germline V gene sequence: CDR1 GTSNPN, CDR2 SVGIG (reference sequence). Trimming took 1 base from V and 7 from J; bases not matched to a gene: 3. For the CDR3, the DNA is TGTGCCTGGAGTGGGACAGGGTTGGAGCAGTACTTC. Protein product: CAWSGTGLEQYF.

This clone appeared a few times. V is TRBV6-5 and J is TRBJ2-5, with D unresolved. Germline CDR1 and CDR2: MNHEY and SVGAGI. Trimming pared 8 bases from V and 1 base from J, leaving 11 bases between. CDR3 length: 13 residues. CDR3 DNA sequence: TGTGCCAGCGTCGGTGCCTTCCAAGAGACCCAGTACTTC. Translating it yields CASVGAFQETQYF.

The chain carries TRBV27 and TRBJ2-3; a weak D match, TRBD2 (6 bases). The CDR3 runs to 13 residues. V was cut by 2 bases and J by 6 bases, with 9 bases left in between. In germline, CDR1 is MNHEY, CDR2 SMNVEV (reference sequence). This CDR3 reads CASSLGTLDTQYF. For the CDR3, the DNA is TGTGCCAGCAGTTTAGGGACTCTCGATACGCAGTATTTT.